The next 24 T cell receptor beta chains were all read from a single sample in a study of technical replicates of blood from a handful of donors. The protocol was immunoSEQ multiplex PCR, while the TCRdb copy is restricted to in-frame clones and leaves out a portion. The sample contains just over 80,000 clones, about 97% of which appear only once. Input material: T cells isolated from PBMCs. The receptors stem from a human donor in good health.

The chain links TRBV7-8 to TRBJ1-1, with TRBD1 as a possible D gene (6 bases). CDR1 is SGHVS and CDR2 is FQNEAQ in the germline V gene. V gave up 5 bases and J gave up 0 bases, with 10 bases separating them. The CDR3 sequence is 14 residues long. CDR3 nucleotide sequence: TGTGCCAGCAGCCAGACAGGTCTGAACACTGAAGCTTTCTTT. Its protein is CASSQTGLNTEAFF.

The chain carries TRBV11-2 and TRBJ2-1; 13 bases are a match to TRBD2. Per germline, CDR1 SGHAT and CDR2 FQNNGV. The V segment lost 5 bases and the J segment 10 bases; nucleotides outside the gene matches: 14. The CDR3 extends over 17 amino acids. This CDR3 is CASSPRTELAGGREQFF. The CDR3, as DNA: TGTGCCAGCAGCCCCCGGACAGAACTAGCGGGAGGGCGCGAGCAGTTCTTC.

This clone was detected once. The V gene is TRBV28, the J gene TRBJ2-7, with D perhaps TRBD1 (8 bases). The CDR3 is 18 residues long. V lost 7 bases and J lost 3, with 28 bases in between. Per germline, CDR1 MDHEN and CDR2 SYDVKM. The CDR3 loop is CASISTGGGPYYLYEQYF. In nucleotides, the CDR3 is TGTGCCAGCATCTCAACAGGGGGGGGCCCCTACTACCTCTACGAGCAGTACTTC.

This clone was seen just once. The V call is TRBV7-2, the J call TRBJ2-7; 9 bases fit TRBD2. V was clipped by 2 bases and J by 3 bases; unmatched bases: 5. The CDR3 runs 15 residues. Germline CDR1 SGHTA, CDR2 FQGNSA. CDR3: CASSLTGSGSYEQYF. DNA for the CDR3: TGTGCCAGCAGCTTAACTGGTAGCGGGAGCTACGAGCAGTACTTC.

The CDR3 DNA reads as TGTGCCAGTCTGCCAGCAACTAATGAAAAACTGTTTTTT. Its protein product is CASLPATNEKLFF. J is TRBJ1-4 and V is TRBV28; D unresolved. Trimming shortened V by 9 bases and J by 0 bases, and 8 bases separated the two germline ends. CDR1 and CDR2 from the germline V gene are MDHEN and SYDVKM. The CDR3 extends over 13 amino acids.

The chain recombines TRBV19 with TRBJ2-7; D may be TRBD1 (5 bases). Trimming left V 3 bases short and J 3 bases short, with 9 bases between. CDR3 size: 13 residues. Germline values: CDR1 LNHDA, CDR2 SQIVND (reference sequence). For the CDR3, the DNA is TGTGCCAGTAGTATCCCAGGGCTCTACGAGCAGTACTTC. Translating it yields CASSIPGLYEQYF.

This rearrangement joins TRBV9 to TRBJ2-1; 8 bases are a match to TRBD1. Unmatched junction bases numbered 5, after V lost 2 bases and J lost 4 bases. The CDR3 consists of 15 residues. Germline loops: CDR1 SGDLS, CDR2 YYNGEE. The CDR3 loop is CASSVSRGPYNEQFF. CDR3 coding DNA: TGTGCCAGCAGCGTCAGCAGGGGGCCTTACAATGAGCAGTTCTTC.

The chain is built from TRBV27 and TRBJ1-2; 7 bases align to TRBD1. The CDR3 has 15 amino acids. Per the germline V gene, CDR1 is MNHEY and CDR2 is SMNVEV (reference sequence). J gave up 4 bases and V 3 bases, and 8 bases lay outside the gene matches. CDR3 DNA: TGTGCCAGCAGTTTGGGGCGGACAGGCCTCTATGGCTACACCTTC. This translates into CASSLGRTGLYGYTF.

The chain couples TRBV4-3 to TRBJ2-2, with 7 bases that match TRBD2. J lost 4 bases, V lost 1 base, and 3 bases had no gene match. Germline CDR1 LGHNA, CDR2 YSLEER. This CDR3 spans 15 amino acids. CDR3 sequence (DNA): TGCGCCAGCAGCCAAGTGGGGGGGGTCACCGGGGAGCTGTTTTTT. Translating it yields CASSQVGGVTGELFF.

CDR3 nucleotides: TGTGCCAGCAGCTTAACTAGCGGGAGAAAAAGCTCCTACGAGCAGTACTTC. Translated: CASSLTSGRKSSYEQYF. The V and J genes are TRBV7-9 and TRBJ2-7; 11 nucleotides line up with TRBD2. With V trimmed by 2 bases and J by 0 bases, 6 bases remained unmatched. The CDR3 covers 17 residues. Germline V gene sequence: CDR1 SEHNR, CDR2 FQNEAQ (reference sequence).

The V and J genes are TRBV10-1 and TRBJ2-7; D is possibly TRBD1 (5 bases). The CDR3 sequence is 12 residues long. The germline V gene has CDR1 WNHNN and CDR2 SYGVQD (reference sequence). Trimming removed 4 bases from V and 3 bases from J, with 7 bases in between. CDR3 sequence reads: CASSGDSYEQYF. For the CDR3, the DNA is TGCGCCAGCAGTGGCGACAGCTACGAGCAGTACTTC.

In DNA form, the CDR3 reads TGTGCCAGCAGCGTAGCCGGGACAGAGAACACTGAAGCTTTCTTT. Translated, it gives CASSVAGTENTEAFF. This chain uses TRBV9 with TRBJ1-1; 7 nucleotides line up with TRBD1. There are 15 residues in the CDR3. V trimming: 0 bases; J trimming: 1 base; junction bases outside the gene matches: 3. Germline V CDR1 and CDR2: SGDLS, YYNGEE.

The chain has TRBV27 and TRBJ2-5; 9 positions match TRBD2. Germline V gene sequence: CDR1 MNHEY, CDR2 SMNVEV (reference sequence). The CDR3 totals 16 residues. The ends lost 0 bases at V and 5 bases at J; junction bases unmatched: 7. The CDR3 coding sequence is TGTGCCAGCAGTTTATCGATAGCGGGAGCAAGGGAGACCCAGTACTTC. It codes for CASSLSIAGARETQYF.

V gene TRBV4-3 combines with J gene TRBJ2-2; TRBD1 matches at 9 bases. Germline CDR1 LGHNA, CDR2 YSLEER. V lost 6 bases to trimming and J lost 6 bases; unmatched junction nucleotides: 5. The CDR3 is made up of 14 amino acids. The CDR3, as DNA: TGCGCCAGCAGGGGGACAGGGAATGCCGGGGAGCTGTTTTTT. It is translated as CASRGTGNAGELFF.

In DNA form, the CDR3 reads TGTGCCAGCAGTAAGACACCGAATCAGCCCCAGCATTTT. It specifies CASSKTPNQPQHF. This chain links TRBV28 with TRBJ1-5; D remains unclear. There are 13 residues in the CDR3. The V end lost 5 bases, the J end lost 4 bases, and 9 bases lay between the germline ends. Germline lookup yields CDR1 MDHEN and CDR2 SYDVKM.

V and J are TRBV10-3 and TRBJ1-4, with 7 bases aligning to TRBD1. CDR3 length: 13 amino acids. Trimming removed 6 bases from V and 3 bases from J; junction bases left unmatched: 1. Germline V CDR1 and CDR2: ENHRY, SYGVKD. The CDR3 here is CAIRGQSNEKLFF. The CDR3 nucleotides are TGTGCCATCAGGGGACAGTCTAATGAAAAACTGTTTTTT.

J is TRBJ1-1 and V is TRBV5-8; tentatively, D is TRBD1 (6 bases). The CDR3 has 16 residues. The germline CDR1 and CDR2 sequences are SGHTS and YDEGEE. With 2 bases removed from V and 4 bases from J, the gap between germline ends came to 18 bases. The CDR3 loop is CASSFDWAGDGTEAFF. Here the CDR3 DNA reads TGTGCCAGCAGCTTCGATTGGGCAGGGGACGGCACTGAAGCTTTCTTT.

The chain combines TRBV7-8 with TRBJ1-5, with D possibly matching TRBD1 (5 bases). Between the trimmed V and J ends, which lost 1 base and 4 bases, there was a span of 11 bases. CDR3 size: 15 residues. Germline V gene sequence: CDR1 SGHVS, CDR2 FQNEAQ. As DNA, the CDR3 is TGTGCCAGCAGCTTAGTTGGGGGAGGGAATCAGCCCCAGCATTTT. Its translation is CASSLVGGGNQPQHF.

V usage is TRBV5-1 and J usage is TRBJ2-7; D is undetermined. The V and J ends lost 3 bases and 2 bases respectively, with 9 bases between them. The CDR3 totals 13 residues. Germline V lookup: CDR1 SGHRS, CDR2 YFSETQ. The CDR3 DNA follows: TGCGCCAGCAGCTCCATGGCCACCTACGAGCAGTACTTC. Its protein is CASSSMATYEQYF.

This chain connects TRBV7-9 to TRBJ1-3; no firm D call. V was shortened by 4 bases and J by 0 bases, with 16 bases between the two germline ends. Germline V lookup: CDR1 SEHNR, CDR2 FQNEAQ (reference sequence). The CDR3 runs to 17 residues. The CDR3 loop is CASSSQRPYYSGNTIYF. CDR3 coding DNA: TGTGCCAGCAGCTCTCAACGGCCCTACTACTCTGGAAACACCATATATTTT.

The V gene is TRBV5-1, the J gene TRBJ2-3, with TRBD2 identical over 14 bases. The CDR3 runs 16 residues. Trimming at V came to 4 bases and at J to 3 bases, leaving 4 bases not matched to a gene. In germline, CDR1 is SGHRS, CDR2 YFSETQ. In DNA, the CDR3 is TGCGCCAGCAGCGGGGGACTAGCGGGAGTAACAGATACGCAGTATTTT. This translates into CASSGGLAGVTDTQYF.

As to this clone: An end of the junction does not agree with germline; a read error may underlie this. This CDR3 is also generated by other DNA sequences in the sample. The V and J genes are TRBV27 and TRBJ1-2; no definite D call. This CDR3 is 14 amino acids long. The germline CDR1 and CDR2 sequences are MNHEY and SMNVEV (reference sequence). The chain's CDR3 is CASSLSSSANGYTF. CDR3 sequence (DNA): TGTGCCAGCAGTTTATCTAGCAGTGCGAATGGCTATACCTTC.

J is TRBJ2-5 and V is TRBV29-1, with D possibly matching TRBD1 (6 bases). The CDR3 spans 11 residues. Trimming pared 3 bases from V and 6 bases from J, leaving 8 bases between. Per the germline V gene, CDR1 is SQVTM and CDR2 is ANQGSEA. The CDR3: CSVDRGKTQYF. The CDR3 region has the DNA TGCAGCGTTGACAGGGGTAAGACCCAGTACTTC.

J is TRBJ2-1 and V is TRBV19; D is possibly TRBD2 (6 bases). Germline V lookup: CDR1 LNHDA, CDR2 SQIVND (reference sequence). The CDR3 extends over 15 amino acids. V was cut by 3 bases and J by 4 bases, with 13 bases left in between. DNA for the CDR3: TGTGCCAGTAGTATCTCGAGCGGGCTTTACAATGAGCAGTTCTTC. Its protein is CASSISSGLYNEQFF.